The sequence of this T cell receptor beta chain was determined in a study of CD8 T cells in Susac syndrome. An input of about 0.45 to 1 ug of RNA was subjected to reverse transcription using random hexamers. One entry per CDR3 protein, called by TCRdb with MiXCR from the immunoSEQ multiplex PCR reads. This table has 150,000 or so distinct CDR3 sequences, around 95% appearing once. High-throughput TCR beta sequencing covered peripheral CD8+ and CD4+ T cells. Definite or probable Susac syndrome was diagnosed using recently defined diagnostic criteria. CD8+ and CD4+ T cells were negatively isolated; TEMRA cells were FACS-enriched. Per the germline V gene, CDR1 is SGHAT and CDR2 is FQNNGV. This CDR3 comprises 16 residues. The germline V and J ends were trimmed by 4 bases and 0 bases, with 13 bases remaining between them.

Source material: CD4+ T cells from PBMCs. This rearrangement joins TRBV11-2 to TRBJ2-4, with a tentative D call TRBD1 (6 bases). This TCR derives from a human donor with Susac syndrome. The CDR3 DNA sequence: TGTGCCAGCAGCTCTCTTTGGGGGCTAGCCAAAAACATTCAGTACTTC. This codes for CASSSLWGLAKNIQYF.